The 29 T cell receptor beta chains reported below all come from one sample, sequenced in a study of T cell responses to AZD1222 COVID-19 vaccine. Produced via immunoSEQ multiplex PCR; TCRdb's table is partial and in-frame only. The table records roughly 180,000 clones, about 93% of them present only once. The sample here was peripheral blood, taken 28 days after the second dose of the MenACWY control vaccine. Receptors originate from an adult who received the MenACWY meningococcal vaccine as a control.

In DNA form, the CDR3 reads TGTGCCAGCAGCTTTGGGACCTATTATAATTCACCCCTCCACTTT. It specifies CASSFGTYYNSPLHF. This chain uses TRBV7-8 with TRBJ1-6, with a tentative D call TRBD1 (5 bases). CDR1 is SGHVS and CDR2 is FQNEAQ in the germline V gene. The CDR3 contains 15 residues. V was shortened by 3 bases and J by 4 bases, with 10 bases between the two germline ends. Full variable domain (remainder filled in from reference TRBV7-8 and TRBJ1-6): GAGVSQSPRYKVAKRGQDVALRCDPISGHVSLFWYQQALGQGPEFLTYFQNEAQLDKSGLPSDRFFAERPEGSVSTLKIQRTQQEDSAVYLCASSFGTYYNSPLHFGNGTRLTVT.

The chain links TRBV3-1 (or the pseudogene TRBV3-2) to TRBJ1-2; 7 bases line up with TRBD1. V was pared by 1 base and J by 4 bases, with 6 bases of the junction left unmatched. This CDR3 contains 15 residues. Germline CDR1 LGHDT, CDR2 YNNKEL (reference sequence). CDR3 coding DNA: TGTGCCAGCAGCCAAGCGGACAGGCCCTCCTATGGCTACACCTTC. Amino acids: CASSQADRPSYGYTF.

The genes are TRBV19 and TRBJ1-1; TRBD1 might be the D (5 bases). The CDR3 extends over 16 amino acids. Trimming removed 5 bases at V and 5 bases at J, with 21 bases between. Germline V gives CDR1 LNHDA, CDR2 SQIVND (reference sequence). CDR3 sequence (DNA): TGTGCCAGTAGTCCGGGGCCCCAAAAGGGAGGGACTGAAGCTTTCTTT. Translated, it gives CASSPGPQKGGTEAFF.

This clone is a singleton in its sample. The chain uses TRBV5-1 and TRBJ2-7, with 7 bases that match TRBD1. The V gene's germline CDR1 is SGHRS and CDR2 YFSETQ. J lost 0 bases, V lost 4 bases, and 4 bases had no gene match. This CDR3 has 14 residues. CDR3 loop: CASSPGTVSYEQYF. The CDR3 region has the DNA TGCGCCAGCAGCCCCGGGACAGTCTCCTACGAGCAGTACTTC.

This chain joins TRBV18 and TRBJ1-1, with D uncertain. CDR3 size: 14 residues. Looked up from germline, CDR1 is KGHSH and CDR2 is LQKENI. The ends were cut back, 3 bases at V and 2 bases at J, with 10 bases in the middle. The CDR3 DNA reads TGTGCCAGCTCACCCCGGGAGACAAACACTGAAGCTTTCTTT. It yields the protein CASSPRETNTEAFF.

The J gene is TRBJ1-2, the V gene TRBV19; TRBD1 is a possible D gene (5 bases). V was trimmed by 7 bases and J by 4 bases, leaving 13 bases between them. The CDR3 length is 13 residues. Germline V CDR1 and CDR2: LNHDA, SQIVND (reference sequence). Here the CDR3 reads CASTPAGLYGYTF. CDR3 in DNA: TGTGCCAGTACCCCAGCGGGACTCTATGGCTACACCTTC.

The genes are TRBV19 and TRBJ1-1; D unresolved. The germline gives CDR1 LNHDA, CDR2 SQIVND (reference sequence). Between the trimmed V and J ends, which lost 5 bases and 1 base, there was a span of 20 bases. This CDR3 is 17 amino acids long. The CDR3 sequence: CASSYPLQDATNTEAFF. The CDR3, as DNA: TGTGCCAGTAGTTACCCGCTTCAGGACGCGACGAACACTGAAGCTTTCTTT.

V is TRBV4-3 and J is TRBJ1-6; no reliable D call. Trimming took 2 bases from V and 10 from J, leaving 9 bases between them. CDR1 is LGHNA and CDR2 is YSLEER in the germline V gene. The CDR3 spans 13 residues. The DNA for the CDR3 is TGCGCCAGCAGCCAAAGGCTGAACTCACCCCTCCACTTT. Translation gives CASSQRLNSPLHF.

The rearrangement uses TRBV7-8 and TRBJ1-2; 9 bases match TRBD1. Germline values: CDR1 SGHVS, CDR2 FQNEAQ. V lost 3 bases and J lost 8; bases outside the gene matches: 4. The CDR3 runs 13 residues. The CDR3 spells CASSLGTGKGYTF. CDR3 nucleotide sequence: TGTGCCAGCAGCTTGGGGACAGGGAAAGGCTACACCTTC.

The chain employs TRBV5-6 and TRBJ2-1; possibly TRBD2 for D (5 bases). This CDR3 spans 14 amino acids. Germline CDR1 and CDR2: SGHDT and YYEEEE. V was clipped by 0 bases and J by 4 bases, with 8 bases between them. The CDR3 region is CASSLDGEYNEQFF. DNA for the CDR3: TGTGCCAGCAGCTTGGACGGGGAATACAATGAGCAGTTCTTC. The variable domain in full, with the rest retrieved from reference TRBV5-6 and TRBJ2-1, is DAGVTQSPTHLIKTRGQQVTLRCSPKSGHDTVSWYQQALGQGPQFIFQYYEEEERQRGNFPDRFSGHQFPNYSSELNVNALLLGDSALYLCASSLDGEYNEQFFGPGTRLTVL.

Comment on this clone: Other DNA variants within this sample encode the same CDR3. The rearrangement uses TRBV6-1 and TRBJ1-5; no definite D call. Germline V gene lookup returns CDR1 MNHNS and CDR2 SASEGT. The CDR3 is 13 residues long. The V end lost 3 bases, the J end lost 4 bases, and 7 bases lay between the germline ends. CDR3 sequence (DNA): TGTGCCAGCAGTGAGGGTCCGAATCAGCCCCAGCATTTT. The encoded protein is CASSEGPNQPQHF.

V usage is TRBV6-5 and J usage is TRBJ1-1; possibly TRBD1 for D (6 bases). Trimming cost V 0 bases and J 1 base, with 12 bases left between them. Germline assignment: CDR1 MNHEY and CDR2 SVGAGI. The CDR3 runs 16 residues. The CDR3 protein is CASSYSSGGGNTEAFF. Written as DNA, the CDR3 is TGTGCCAGCAGTTACTCGAGTGGAGGGGGGAACACTGAAGCTTTCTTT.

In this sample, this clone turned up once. The V and J genes are TRBV5-4 and TRBJ2-7; unclear D gene. The germline CDR1 and CDR2 sequences are SGHNT and YYREEE (reference sequence). V lost 1 base and J 3 bases, leaving 14 bases between the germline ends. The CDR3 extends over 15 amino acids. The DNA of the CDR3 is TGTGCCAGCAGCTTGCAGGACCGGCCCAACTACGAGCAGTACTTC. Translation gives CASSLQDRPNYEQYF.

The rearrangement uses TRBV18 and TRBJ1-2; D is perhaps TRBD1 (5 bases). CDR1 and CDR2 (germline): KGHSH, LQKENI. With 1 base removed from V and 4 bases from J, the gap between germline ends came to 10 bases. The CDR3 is made up of 14 amino acids. The CDR3 DNA reads TGTGCCAGCTCACCACTGGACACCCGCTATGGCTACACCTTC. Amino acid sequence: CASSPLDTRYGYTF. The full variable domain, with the rest looked up from reference TRBV18 and TRBJ1-2, is NAGVMQNPRHLVRRRGQEARLRCSPMKGHSHVYWYRQLPEEGLKFMVYLQKENIIDESGMPKERFSAEFPKEGPSILRIQQVVRGDSAAYFCASSPLDTRYGYTFGSGTRLTVV.

The chain joins TRBV6-2 or TRBV6-3 to TRBJ1-2; no clear D. The CDR3 runs 15 residues. Germline CDR1 MNHEY, CDR2 SVGEGT. The germline V and J ends were trimmed by 5 bases and 5 bases, with 18 bases remaining between them. CDR3 nucleotides: TGTGCCAGCAGTGGCGGGCCCCTAAAGCGGTATGGCTACACCTTC. Translation: CASSGGPLKRYGYTF.

The chain has TRBV9 and TRBJ2-1; 15 bases are a match to TRBD2. The J segment lost 8 bases and the V segment lost 6 bases, leaving 18 bases of the junction unmatched. CDR3 length: 19 residues. Germline V gene lookup returns CDR1 SGDLS and CDR2 YYNGEE. CDR3 bases: TGTGCCAGCAACGCCGGACTAGCGGGGGGGAACTCGAGGGGCGATGAGCAGTTCTTC. Translated, it gives CASNAGLAGGNSRGDEQFF.

Notes on this clone: Other DNA sequences in this sample translate to the same CDR3. This sequence joins TRBV28 and TRBJ1-5; no firm D call. Between the trimmed V and J ends, which lost 0 bases and 4 bases, there was a span of 4 bases. CDR1 and CDR2 (germline): MDHEN, SYDVKM. This CDR3 contains 13 residues. The CDR3 nucleotides are TGTGCCAGCAGTTTATGGGGAAATCAGCCCCAGCATTTT. Its protein is CASSLWGNQPQHF.

This clone has only a few counts. V usage is TRBV5-1 and J usage is TRBJ2-5; D is ambiguous. The germline gives CDR1 SGHRS, CDR2 YFSETQ. V gave up 3 bases and J gave up 0 bases, with 3 bases separating them. CDR3 length: 12 amino acids. The CDR3 DNA reads TGCGCCAGCAGCTGGGACCAAGAGACCCAGTACTTC. Translated, it gives CASSWDQETQYF.

This clone is a singleton in its sample. CDR3 protein: CASGGGGSNYGYTF. For the CDR3, the DNA is TGTGCCAGTGGGGGCGGGGGGTCCAACTATGGCTACACCTTC. This sequence joins TRBV25-1 and TRBJ1-2; D is possibly TRBD1 (6 bases). The V end lost 9 bases, the J end lost 2 bases, and 16 bases lay between the germline ends. The germline V gene has CDR1 MGHDK and CDR2 SYGVNS. CDR3 size: 14 residues.

This clone was observed once. This chain links TRBV3-1 (or the pseudogene TRBV3-2) with TRBJ1-4; possible D gene TRBD1, 6 bases. This CDR3 contains 14 residues. Germline V gives CDR1 LGHDT, CDR2 YNNKEL (reference sequence). Trimming pared 3 bases from V and 8 bases from J, leaving 13 bases between. CDR3 nucleotides: TGTGCCAGCAGCCAGAGGGGGATTGGGGAAAAACTGTTTTTT. Amino acid sequence: CASSQRGIGEKLFF.

V usage is TRBV4-2 and J usage is TRBJ1-1; D is ambiguous. The CDR3 spans 15 residues. Germline V gives CDR1 LGHNA, CDR2 YNFKEQ. The germline V and J ends were trimmed by 1 base and 12 bases, with 21 bases remaining between them. Here the CDR3 reads CASSQVPGGNLDPFF. The CDR3 DNA reads TGTGCCAGCAGCCAAGTCCCGGGAGGAAATCTGGACCCTTTCTTT.

This chain connects TRBV19 to TRBJ1-5, with a tentative D call TRBD1 (6 bases). V lost 2 bases to trimming and J lost 2 bases, with 10 bases between them. The CDR3 is 15 amino acids. The germline CDR1 and CDR2 sequences are LNHDA and SQIVND (reference sequence). CDR3 residues: CASSIWGGRNQPQHF. The CDR3 DNA reads as TGTGCCAGTAGTATATGGGGGGGGCGCAATCAGCCCCAGCATTTT.

In its sample, this clone was seen once. The gene calls are TRBV9 and TRBJ1-2; 7 bases agree with TRBD1. J was trimmed by 1 base and V by 4 bases; bases with no gene match: 10. The CDR3 loop spans 16 amino acids. CDR1 is SGDLS, CDR2 YYNGEE, per germline. The CDR3 bases are TGTGCCAGCAGCTCTCGGTCCCGGGACAGTAACTATGGCTACACCTTC. Encoded protein: CASSSRSRDSNYGYTF.

The chain carries TRBV6-5 and TRBJ1-4, with D perhaps matching TRBD1 (6 bases). The V end was cut by 5 bases, the J end by 0 bases, with 10 bases between. Germline CDR1 and CDR2: MNHEY and SVGAGI. The CDR3 has 15 residues. DNA for the CDR3: TGTGCCAGCAGTCGGACAGACGCAACTAATGAAAAACTGTTTTTT. Translation: CASSRTDATNEKLFF.

The chain has TRBV5-4 and TRBJ1-2; 10 bases fit TRBD1. Germline CDR1 reads SGHNT; CDR2 reads YYREEE (reference sequence). The CDR3 length is 17 residues. The V segment lost 2 bases and the J segment 4 bases; nucleotides outside the gene matches: 11. The CDR3 DNA sequence: TGTGCCAGCAGCTTATCGACAGGGGGCCGTGGGGTCTATGGCTACACCTTC. This sequence encodes CASSLSTGGRGVYGYTF.

The genes are TRBV4-2 and TRBJ2-1, with D perhaps matching TRBD1 or TRBD2 (5 bases each). The CDR3 loop spans 17 amino acids. The V gene's germline CDR1 is LGHNA and CDR2 YNFKEQ. Trimming took 1 base from V and 0 from J, leaving 13 bases between them. CDR3 sequence reads: CASSQVLGASSYNEQFF. Written as DNA, the CDR3 is TGTGCCAGCAGCCAAGTCCTCGGGGCTAGCTCCTACAATGAGCAGTTCTTC.

V gene TRBV7-2 combines with J gene TRBJ2-3; TRBD2 agrees at 11 bases. CDR1 and CDR2 from the germline V gene are SGHTA and FQGNSA. The CDR3 covers 16 residues. V lost 3 bases and J lost 6; bases outside the gene matches: 8. CDR3 amino acids: CASSFTTSGVGDTQYF. CDR3 sequence (DNA): TGTGCCAGCAGCTTTACGACTAGCGGGGTAGGCGATACGCAGTATTTT.

The chain joins TRBV6-2 or TRBV6-3 to TRBJ1-5, with D possibly being TRBD1 (6 bases). From germline, CDR1 is MNHEY and CDR2 SVGEGT. This CDR3 contains 15 residues. Trimming pared 5 bases from V and 10 bases from J, leaving 21 bases between. The CDR3 bases are TGTGCCAGCAGTCCCCGGGGGGGGGCCCAGCGACCCCAGCATTTT. It is translated as CASSPRGGAQRPQHF.

V is TRBV30 and J is TRBJ2-7; 9 bases are shared with TRBD2. V shed 8 bases, J shed 3 bases, and the junction held 8 bases outside the gene matches. This CDR3 is 13 amino acids long. CDR1 GTSNPN and CDR2 SVGIG come from the germline V gene (reference sequence). This CDR3 reads CALRERGDYEQYF. CDR3 DNA: TGTGCCCTCCGGGAGCGGGGGGACTACGAGCAGTACTTC.